This T cell receptor beta chain was sequenced for a study of graft-versus-host responses after intestinal transplantation. About the study: Among the recipients, transplants were multivisceral, liver-intestinal, or isolated intestinal.

On this clone: Its antigen remains unknown.

The repertoire was sequenced with immunoSEQ multiplex PCR; TCRdb's copy has only in-frame clones and lacks some. The data show tens of thousands of clones, over 80% seen once. Points from the study as a whole: Graft-donor T cell macrochimerism coincided with high graft-versus-host to host-versus-graft clonal ratios in allografts.

The trim removed 1 base at V and 9 bases at J, leaving 7 bases unmatched. Looked up from germline, CDR1 is SGHAT and CDR2 is FQNNGV. This CDR3 region has 15 residues. The sequenced sample was PBMCs, obtained more than 750 days after a first intestinal transplant, on the day of a second. The clonotype originates from a human patient who received an intestinal transplant, so some T cells may come from the graft donor. V is TRBV11-2 and J is TRBJ2-1; 9 bases line up with TRBD2. The CDR3 region is CASSLAGGRVVEQFF. CDR3 coding DNA: TGTGCCAGCAGCTTAGCGGGCGGGAGGGTGGTTGAGCAGTTCTTC.